This T cell receptor beta chain was observed in a study of T-cell memory formation after mild COVID-19. On the study more broadly: Most TCR clusters belonged to a single donor. Study-wide findings and caveats: Still unconfirmed is whether the second-wave clones peaking on day 37 recognized SARS-CoV-2. Balance between CD4 and CD8 was seen in clones contracting day 15 to 85, and a CD4+ lean was seen in later expanders.

Germline V gene data show CDR1 as SGHDT and CDR2 as YYEEEE. The CDR3 runs to 13 residues. The V and J ends lost 1 base and 1 base respectively, with 5 bases between them. MiXCR, applied by TCRdb to the 5' RACE reads, yields one record per CDR3 protein. Among 130,000 to 150,000 distinct CDR3 sequences listed, around 21% were seen once. Points on this clonotype: Its cognate antigen is unknown.

This receptor was identified in an adult woman who had mild COVID-19 (a few samples of this study predate the infection). Cell type and time point are not known. The chain employs TRBV5-6 and TRBJ2-5; D gene ambiguous. Material for sequencing was PBMCs or a T cell subset sorted from them (not recorded which). The CDR3 region is CASSLRFQETQYF. The CDR3 DNA reads TGTGCCAGCAGCTTGAGGTTCCAAGAGACCCAGTACTTC.